This T cell receptor (beta chain) is drawn from a study of T cells in Graves' hyperthyroidism and ophthalmopathy. It was RNA transcripts that yielded the amplified TCR beta CDR3 regions. The primer set for the first-round RT-PCR of the TCR CDR3 was HTBI. TCRdb re-analysed the multiplex PCR reads in MiXCR, keeping a single row per CDR3 protein. The top ten clones hold 8.9% of a sample with roughly 840,000 distinct CDR3 sequences, around 39% of them seen once. This CDR3 has 14 residues. Germline V CDR1 and CDR2: LNHDA, SQIVND (reference sequence). The V and J ends lost 3 bases and 7 bases respectively, with 12 bases between them.

The sequencing input was blood. The clonotype comes from a man younger than 35 with Graves' hyperthyroidism. The rearrangement links TRBV19 to TRBJ1-4; no clear D gene. The CDR3 here is CASSISFPPEKLFF. The DNA for the CDR3 is TGTGCCAGTAGTATTTCATTTCCCCCTGAAAAACTGTTTTTT.